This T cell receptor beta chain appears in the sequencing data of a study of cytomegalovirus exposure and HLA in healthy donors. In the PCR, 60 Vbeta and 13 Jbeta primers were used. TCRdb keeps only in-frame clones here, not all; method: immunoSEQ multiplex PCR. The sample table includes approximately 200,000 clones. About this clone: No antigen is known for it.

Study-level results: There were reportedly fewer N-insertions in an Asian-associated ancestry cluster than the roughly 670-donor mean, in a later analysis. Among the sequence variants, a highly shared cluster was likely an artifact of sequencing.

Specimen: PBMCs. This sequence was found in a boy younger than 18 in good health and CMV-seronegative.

CDR3 residues: CASRHTGGGSEAFF. In DNA form, the CDR3 reads TGTGCCAGCAGACACACAGGGGGCGGGTCTGAAGCTTTCTTT. This chain connects TRBV4-2 to TRBJ1-1, with 9 bases lining up with TRBD1. Unmatched junction bases numbered 8, after V lost 6 bases and J lost 6 bases. Germline V gives CDR1 LGHNA, CDR2 YNFKEQ. The CDR3 spans 14 residues.